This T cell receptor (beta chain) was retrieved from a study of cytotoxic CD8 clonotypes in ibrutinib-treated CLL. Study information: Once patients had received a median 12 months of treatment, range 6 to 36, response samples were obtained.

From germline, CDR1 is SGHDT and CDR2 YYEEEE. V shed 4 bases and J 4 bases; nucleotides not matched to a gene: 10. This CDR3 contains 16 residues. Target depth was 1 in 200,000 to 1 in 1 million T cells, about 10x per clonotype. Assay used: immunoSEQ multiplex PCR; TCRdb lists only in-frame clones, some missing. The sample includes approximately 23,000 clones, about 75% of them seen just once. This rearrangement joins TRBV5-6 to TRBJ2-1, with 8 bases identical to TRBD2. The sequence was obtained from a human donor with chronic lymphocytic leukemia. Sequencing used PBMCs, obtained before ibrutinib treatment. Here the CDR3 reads CASSPVGASGYNEQFF. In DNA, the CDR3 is TGTGCCAGCAGCCCCGTAGGGGCTAGCGGGTACAATGAGCAGTTCTTC.